Following are 32 T cell receptor beta chains from one sample sequenced in a study of T cell changes during pregnancy in multiple sclerosis. Repertoires were generated with immunoSEQ multiplex PCR, while TCRdb's copy carries only in-frame clones and drops some. The sample lists over 90,000 clones; 90% were seen once. The source material was peripheral blood, sampled in the second trimester of pregnancy. The receptors shown here come from a female donor in good health, enrolled as a control in a pregnancy study.

This rearrangement joins TRBV6-5 to TRBJ1-1, with D possibly TRBD1 on 6 matching bases. The CDR3 spans 16 residues. Germline V gene sequence: CDR1 MNHEY, CDR2 SVGAGI. The V gene lost 4 bases and the J gene lost 1 base, with 16 bases spanning the gap. CDR3 amino acids: CASSWEGVGRNTEAFF. The CDR3 nucleotides are TGTGCCAGCAGTTGGGAGGGGGTCGGGCGGAACACTGAAGCTTTCTTT.

This rearrangement joins TRBV4-2 to TRBJ2-7; 12 positions match TRBD1. Germline V gene sequence: CDR1 LGHNA, CDR2 YNFKEQ. The trim removed 0 bases at V and 8 bases at J, leaving 8 bases unmatched. This CDR3 has 16 residues. The CDR3 is CASSQDLGQGALKQYF. The CDR3 DNA follows: TGTGCCAGCAGCCAAGATCTGGGACAGGGGGCGTTAAAGCAGTACTTC.

The chain couples TRBV6-1 to TRBJ2-2, with 7 positions matching TRBD1. V lost 3 bases to trimming and J lost 3 bases; unmatched junction nucleotides: 10. Germline V CDR1 and CDR2: MNHNS, SASEGT. This CDR3 comprises 17 residues. This chain's CDR3 is CASSDIYGTEYTGELFF. The DNA of the CDR3 is TGTGCCAGCAGTGATATTTACGGGACAGAATACACCGGGGAGCTGTTTTTT.

V is TRBV7-2 and J is TRBJ1-1, with D possibly matching TRBD1 (6 bases). Germline V lookup: CDR1 SGHTA, CDR2 FQGNSA. The CDR3 spans 13 residues. V gave up 5 bases and J gave up 6 bases, with 13 bases separating them. The CDR3 sequence is CASSRRGTSEAFF. In nucleotides, the CDR3 is TGTGCCAGCAGCCGCAGGGGTACCTCTGAAGCTTTCTTT.

V usage is TRBV5-4 and J usage is TRBJ2-7; perhaps TRBD2 as D (6 bases). CDR3 length equals 15 residues. Trimming left V 0 bases short and J 0 bases short, with 10 bases between. Germline V gives CDR1 SGHNT, CDR2 YYREEE (reference sequence). The CDR3 loop reads CASSLGGESSYEQYF. The CDR3, as DNA: TGTGCCAGCAGCTTGGGCGGGGAAAGCTCCTACGAGCAGTACTTC.

CDR3 DNA: TGCGCCAGCAGCTTGGTTACGGGGGGCGCAGATACGCAGTATTTT. Protein: CASSLVTGGADTQYF. V is TRBV5-1 and J is TRBJ2-3, with D tentatively TRBD2 (7 bases). V lost 0 bases, J lost 4 bases, and 12 bases lay in between. This CDR3 is 15 amino acids long. Germline CDR1 and CDR2: SGHRS and YFSETQ.

The sample holds one count of this clone. This chain joins TRBV19 and TRBJ1-1, with 8 bases aligning to TRBD1. This CDR3 has 14 residues. The V gene end was trimmed by 4 bases and the J gene end by 6 bases; junction bases not matched to a gene: 7. CDR1 LNHDA and CDR2 SQIVND come from the germline V gene (reference sequence). In nucleotides, the CDR3 is TGTGCCAGTAGTAAGGGTCAGGGGGCACCTGAAGCTTTCTTT. It specifies CASSKGQGAPEAFF.

Only one count was recorded for this clone. This sequence joins TRBV2 and TRBJ2-6; D gene ambiguous. The germline gives CDR1 SNHLY, CDR2 FYNNEI. Trimming removed 5 bases at V and 1 base at J, with 15 bases between. This CDR3 is built from 17 residues. The CDR3 spells CASSLGRLISGANVLTF. CDR3 bases: TGTGCCAGCAGTCTGGGCAGGCTCATATCTGGGGCCAACGTCCTGACTTTC.

The chain joins TRBV18 to TRBJ1-1; D gene unclear. The germline V and J ends were trimmed by 5 bases and 11 bases, with 15 bases remaining between them. The CDR3 spans 12 residues. Germline CDR1 is KGHSH and CDR2 is LQKENI. The DNA of the CDR3 is TGTGCCAGCTCAGGGGAGGAAGGCTGGGCTTTCTTT. It codes for CASSGEEGWAFF.

This sequence joins TRBV19 and TRBJ1-2; 10 positions agree with TRBD1. CDR1 LNHDA and CDR2 SQIVND come from the germline V gene (reference sequence). The junction had 13 bases not matched to a gene; V was cut back by 6 bases and J by 6 bases. CDR3 size: 16 residues. The CDR3, as DNA: TGTGCCAGTAGCTATACTCTTCCGGGACAGGGGAATGGCTACACCTTC. Its protein product is CASSYTLPGQGNGYTF. Supplemented by reference TRBV19 and TRBJ1-2, the full variable domain reads DGGITQSPKYLFRKEGQNVTLSCEQNLNHDAMYWYRQDPGQGLRLIYYSQIVNDFQKGDIAEGYSVSREKKESFPLTVTSAQKNPTAFYLCASSYTLPGQGNGYTFGSGTRLTVV.

The gene calls are TRBV6-1 and TRBJ2-3, with 7 bases identical to TRBD2. This CDR3 has 13 residues. The germline V gene has CDR1 MNHNS and CDR2 SASEGT. The V and J ends lost 8 bases and 6 bases, in that order; junction bases with no gene match: 8. CDR3 amino acids: CASRRGGLDTQYF. The CDR3 DNA reads as TGTGCCAGCCGACGGGGAGGGCTGGATACGCAGTATTTT.

V and J are TRBV6-5 and TRBJ1-2, with D possibly matching TRBD1 (5 bases). The CDR3 consists of 13 residues. Germline CDR1 reads MNHEY; CDR2 reads SVGAGI. V was clipped by 5 bases and J by 3 bases, with 10 bases between them. The CDR3 here is CASSRGKDYGYTF. The CDR3 DNA follows: TGTGCCAGCAGTAGGGGTAAGGACTATGGCTACACCTTC.

This chain joins TRBV18 and TRBJ2-6; 9 bases align to TRBD1. CDR3 size: 18 residues. V trimming: 3 bases; J trimming: 0 bases; junction bases outside the gene matches: 6. Per germline, CDR1 KGHSH and CDR2 LQKENI. CDR3 sequence reads: CASSPRTGALSGANVLTF. The CDR3 nucleotides read TGTGCCAGCTCACCGAGGACAGGGGCCCTCTCTGGGGCCAACGTCCTGACTTTC.

The J gene is TRBJ1-1, the V gene TRBV5-1; D remains unclear. Trimming left V 1 base short and J 6 bases short, with 10 bases between. This CDR3 has 13 amino acids. Germline V CDR1 and CDR2: SGHRS, YFSETQ. The CDR3 sequence: CASSLSDTAEAFF. CDR3 bases: TGCGCCAGCAGCTTGAGTGACACAGCTGAAGCTTTCTTT.

This clone was detected only a few times. The chain carries TRBV7-9 and TRBJ2-2; 9 bases align to TRBD1. The length of the CDR3 is 14 residues. Germline assignment: CDR1 SEHNR and CDR2 FQNEAQ (reference sequence). Trimming removed 5 bases from V and 4 bases from J; junction bases left unmatched: 2. CDR3 residues: CASSHRGPTGELFF. The CDR3 bases are TGTGCCAGCAGCCACAGGGGGCCCACCGGGGAGCTGTTTTTT. The full variable domain, rest sourced from reference TRBV7-9 and TRBJ2-2, is DTGVSQNPRHKITKRGQNVTFRCDPISEHNRLYWYRQTLGQGPEFLTYFQNEAQLEKSRLLSDRFSAERPKGSFSTLEIQRTEQGDSAMYLCASSHRGPTGELFFGEGSRLTVL.

The gene calls are TRBV5-1 and TRBJ1-4; 7 positions match TRBD1. Losses at the gene ends were 4 bases for V and 6 bases for J; bases not matched to a gene: 12. This CDR3 has 16 residues. Germline V gene lookup returns CDR1 SGHRS and CDR2 YFSETQ. DNA of the CDR3: TGCGCCAGCAGCCCAGGGGGTGAGGGGGCATATGAAAAACTGTTTTTT. It specifies CASSPGGEGAYEKLFF.

This chain joins TRBV6-6 and TRBJ2-7, with a weak D call TRBD1 (6 bases). V lost 4 bases and J 6 bases, leaving 19 bases between the germline ends. CDR1 and CDR2 (germline): MNHNY, SVGAGI (reference sequence). The CDR3 totals 15 residues. CDR3 DNA sequence: TGTGCCAGCAGTTCGCTCCGGGACACTTGTGTCGAGCAGTACTTC. Translated: CASSSLRDTCVEQYF.

This clone was seen a few times. The chain couples TRBV7-2 to TRBJ1-5; D not resolved. V lost 1 base and J lost 1, with 5 bases in between. Germline loops: CDR1 SGHTA, CDR2 FQGNSA. This CDR3 is built from 14 residues. For the CDR3, the DNA is TGTGCCAGCAGCTTAGTGGGCAGCAATCAGCCCCAGCATTTT. It encodes CASSLVGSNQPQHF.

The chain has TRBV5-1 and TRBJ1-4; D not resolved. From germline, CDR1 is SGHRS and CDR2 YFSETQ. This CDR3 has 14 residues. V was clipped by 0 bases and J by 8 bases, with 11 bases between them. The CDR3 sequence is CASSLAPGGEKLFF. The CDR3 coding sequence is TGCGCCAGCAGCTTGGCCCCCGGCGGGGAAAAACTGTTTTTT.

V and J are TRBV6-6 and TRBJ2-7, with D unclear. The length of the CDR3 is 15 residues. V dropped 5 bases and J dropped 8 bases, with 22 bases sitting between them. Per the germline V gene, CDR1 is MNHNY and CDR2 is SVGAGI (reference sequence). CDR3 residues: CASSKLSSDTAQQYF. For the CDR3, the DNA is TGTGCCAGCAGTAAACTCTCTTCAGACACGGCCCAGCAGTACTTC.

The chain employs TRBV28 and TRBJ1-4; D gene unclear. Germline CDR1 reads MDHEN; CDR2 reads SYDVKM. The CDR3 has 14 amino acids. V shed 2 bases and J shed 8 bases, with 12 bases lying between them. The CDR3 is CASSLEGLGEKLFF. The CDR3 DNA reads as TGTGCCAGCAGTTTAGAGGGTTTGGGAGAAAAACTGTTTTTT. The complete variable domain, with remaining parts taken from reference TRBV28 and TRBJ1-4, reads DVKVTQSSRYLVKRTGEKVFLECVQDMDHENMFWYRQDPGLGLRLIYFSYDVKMKEKGDIPEGYSVSREKKERFSLILESASTNQTSMYLCASSLEGLGEKLFFGSGTQLSVL.

A remark on this clone: Distinct nucleotide sequences in the sample also encode this CDR3. This chain links TRBV6-5 with TRBJ2-1; a weak D match, TRBD2 (5 bases). Trimming stripped 0 bases from V and 4 bases from J, with 13 bases between. CDR1 is MNHEY and CDR2 is SVGAGI in the germline V gene. The CDR3 covers 16 residues. The CDR3 region is CASSYSNRGPYNEQFF. DNA of the CDR3: TGTGCCAGCAGTTACTCGAACCGCGGGCCATACAATGAGCAGTTCTTC.

This rearrangement joins TRBV9 to TRBJ2-1, with 11 bases aligning to TRBD2. Germline assignment: CDR1 SGDLS and CDR2 YYNGEE. There are 17 residues in the CDR3. Losses at the gene ends were 3 bases for V and 7 bases for J; bases not matched to a gene: 12. CDR3: CASSASVAGGPRNEQFF. In DNA, the CDR3 is TGTGCCAGCAGCGCTAGCGTAGCGGGAGGGCCAAGGAATGAGCAGTTCTTC.

The chain combines TRBV2 with TRBJ1-1; 8 bases agree with TRBD1. The CDR3 is made up of 15 amino acids. Germline CDR1 and CDR2: SNHLY and FYNNEI. Trimming at V came to 6 bases and at J to 6 bases, leaving 12 bases not matched to a gene. CDR3 region: CASRQSGGGGAEAFF. In nucleotides, the CDR3 is TGTGCCAGCAGACAGTCAGGGGGCGGGGGCGCTGAAGCTTTCTTT. Combining the CDR3 with reference TRBV2 and TRBJ1-1 gives the whole variable domain EPEVTQTPSHQVTQMGQEVILRCVPISNHLYFYWYRQILGQKVEFLVSFYNNEISEKSEIFDDQFSVERPDGSNFTLKIRSTKLEDSAMYFCASRQSGGGGAEAFFGQGTRLTVV.

DNA for the CDR3: TGTGCCAGCAGTTACAGGGATAATTCACCCCTCCACTTT. This codes for CASSYRDNSPLHF. J is TRBJ1-6 and V is TRBV27; weak D call: TRBD1 (6 bases). Trimming cost V 4 bases and J 5 bases, with 6 bases left between them. Germline V gene sequence: CDR1 MNHEY, CDR2 SMNVEV (reference sequence). The CDR3 totals 13 residues.

This clone was found once. V is TRBV7-8 and J is TRBJ1-4; TRBD1 aligns across 7 bases. The V gene's germline CDR1 is SGHVS and CDR2 FQNEAQ. After removal of 1 base from V and 7 bases from J, the junction contained 3 bases not matched to a gene. The CDR3 runs 14 residues. Written as DNA, the CDR3 is TGTGCCAGCAGCTTAGACAGGGGCTCTGAAAAACTGTTTTTT. Its protein is CASSLDRGSEKLFF.

The chain has TRBV2 and TRBJ2-7, with D possibly TRBD1 on 5 matching bases. V lost 6 bases and J 3 bases, leaving 9 bases between the germline ends. The CDR3 covers 12 residues. The V gene's germline CDR1 is SNHLY and CDR2 FYNNEI. For the CDR3, the DNA is TGTGCCAGCAGGACAGACTTCTACGAGCAGTACTTC. Protein: CASRTDFYEQYF.

This rearrangement joins TRBV27 to TRBJ2-2; 9 bases fit TRBD1. The CDR3 runs to 14 residues. V was clipped by 10 bases and J by 4 bases; unmatched bases: 7. Germline V lookup: CDR1 MNHEY, CDR2 SMNVEV (reference sequence). Here the CDR3 DNA reads TGTGCCACCGGGACAGGGCGGAGCACCGGGGAGCTGTTTTTT. As protein: CATGTGRSTGELFF.

This chain connects TRBV10-1 to TRBJ2-3; 9 bases align to TRBD2. This CDR3 comprises 16 residues. CDR1 is WNHNN, CDR2 SYGVQD, per germline (reference sequence). V gave up 2 bases and J gave up 5 bases; unmatched junction bases: 8. The CDR3 nucleotides read TGCGCCAGCAGTGAGCGGCGGGAGGGCCCAGGAGATACGCAGTATTTT. Translated, it gives CASSERREGPGDTQYF.

J is TRBJ1-5 and V is TRBV9; 9 bases agree with TRBD1. Germline V gives CDR1 SGDLS, CDR2 YYNGEE. CDR3 size: 14 residues. Trimming took 3 bases from V and 7 from J; bases not matched to a gene: 5. Here the CDR3 reads CASSATGGGQPQHF. The CDR3 DNA reads as TGTGCCAGCAGCGCCACAGGGGGCGGACAGCCCCAGCATTTT. Based on the CDR3 plus reference TRBV9 and TRBJ1-5, the full variable domain is DSGVTQTPKHLITATGQRVTLRCSPRSGDLSVYWYQQSLDQGLQFLIQYYNGEERAKGNILERFSAQQFPDLHSELNLSSLELGDSALYFCASSATGGGQPQHFGDGTRLSIL.

The chain joins TRBV7-2 to TRBJ2-3; 8 bases match TRBD2. The CDR3 consists of 16 residues. Per germline, CDR1 SGHTA and CDR2 FQGNSA. J gave up 5 bases and V 1 base, and 8 bases lay outside the gene matches. CDR3 sequence reads: CASSLGLAGGRDTQYF. CDR3 coding DNA: TGTGCCAGCAGCTTAGGTCTCGCGGGGGGCCGAGATACGCAGTATTTT.

This chain links TRBV15 with TRBJ2-3, with D perhaps matching TRBD2 (5 bases). CDR1 is LNHNV, CDR2 YYDKDF, per germline (reference sequence). The V end lost 4 bases, the J end lost 3 bases, and 14 bases lay between the germline ends. CDR3 size: 15 residues. In nucleotides, the CDR3 is TGTGCCACCAGCACCCAGCGGAGGCCGACAGATACGCAGTATTTT. Protein sequence: CATSTQRRPTDTQYF.